These 19 T cell receptor beta chains came from one sample sequenced in a study of T cell repertoires in cytomegalovirus infection. From the reads, TCRdb called clonotypes with MiXCR, one entry per CDR3 protein. The profile covers around 310,000 distinct CDR3 sequences, with 17% appearing a single time and 12% taken by the ten largest. Sequenced sample: PBMCs. The receptors come from a human donor in good health (CMV status not recorded). Some clones in this sample may be carry-over from other donors' samples.

This clonotype has at least ten counts. The chain combines TRBV7-2 with TRBJ2-1, with a weak D call TRBD1 (6 bases). The germline V gene has CDR1 SGHTA and CDR2 FQGNSA. CDR3 length equals 16 residues. V was cut by 1 base and J by 2 bases, with 12 bases left in between. CDR3 in amino acids: CASSLVRGMTYNEQFF. CDR3 nucleotides: TGTGCCAGCAGCTTAGTCAGGGGTATGACCTACAATGAGCAGTTCTTC.

This clonotype was counted a few times. This rearrangement joins TRBV25-1 to TRBJ2-2; D not certain. This CDR3 spans 13 amino acids. Germline V CDR1 and CDR2: MGHDK, SYGVNS. V lost 3 bases, J lost 8 bases, and 10 bases lay in between. The CDR3 reads CASSDTGLGELFF. The DNA for the CDR3 is TGTGCCAGCAGTGATACGGGCCTTGGGGAGCTGTTTTTT. The whole variable domain, filled in from reference TRBV25-1 and TRBJ2-2, reads EADIYQTPRYLVIGTGKKITLECSQTMGHDKMYWYQQDPGMELHLIHYSYGVNSTEKGDLSSESTVSRIRTEHFPLTLESARPSHTSQYLCASSDTGLGELFFGEGSRLTVL.

V usage is TRBV7-3 and J usage is TRBJ2-3, with TRBD1 identical over 9 bases. The CDR3 is 15 amino acids. Trimming at V came to 2 bases and at J to 5 bases, leaving 5 bases not matched to a gene. Germline V gives CDR1 SGHTA, CDR2 FQGTGA. The CDR3 DNA reads as TGTGCCAGCAGCTTACGACAGGGGGGTAGAGATACGCAGTATTTT. Encoded protein: CASSLRQGGRDTQYF.

The chain carries TRBV5-1 and TRBJ2-1, with D perhaps TRBD2 (6 bases). There are 13 residues in the CDR3. Germline V gene lookup returns CDR1 SGHRS and CDR2 YFSETQ. V was pared by 0 bases and J by 9 bases, with 10 bases between. The CDR3 here is CASSLGGGLEQFF. CDR3 bases: TGCGCCAGCAGCTTGGGTGGAGGGCTTGAGCAGTTCTTC.

This clonotype was counted ten times or more. The chain is built from TRBV4-3 and TRBJ2-7, with TRBD2 matching over 7 bases. CDR1 is LGHNA, CDR2 YSLEER, per germline. V shed 1 base and J 6 bases; nucleotides not matched to a gene: 9. This CDR3 spans 15 amino acids. Here the CDR3 DNA reads TGCGCCAGCAGCCAAGGTCTCGGCAGGGAGGGCGAGCAGTACTTC. It translates to CASSQGLGREGEQYF.

This clonotype has a count of ten or more. The junction departs from the called germline gene at one end, perhaps through a read error. CDR3 sequence (DNA): TGTGCCAGCAGCTTTACTTACGACAGCTCCCACAATGAGCAGTTCTTC. Its protein product is CASSFTYDSSHNEQFF. This chain uses TRBV11-2 with TRBJ2-1; TRBD1 might be the D (5 bases). The V gene's germline CDR1 is SGHAT and CDR2 FQNNGV. The CDR3 runs 16 residues.

This clonotype was found a few times. The V call is TRBV4-2, the J call TRBJ1-2; 8 nucleotides agree with TRBD1. After removal of 1 base from V and 8 bases from J, the junction contained 6 bases not matched to a gene. Looked up from germline, CDR1 is LGHNA and CDR2 is YNFKEQ. CDR3 length: 14 residues. DNA of the CDR3: TGTGCCAGCAGCCAAGTGGGCAGGGGGCAAGGCTACACCTTC. Encoded protein: CASSQVGRGQGYTF.

The V and J genes are TRBV27 and TRBJ2-5; 15 bases line up with TRBD2. Trimming removed 5 bases from V and 5 bases from J; junction bases left unmatched: 9. The CDR3 runs to 17 residues. The germline V gene encodes CDR1 MNHEY and CDR2 SMNVEV (reference sequence). CDR3 sequence (DNA): TGTGCCAGCAGTACAGGACTAGCGGGGGGGCCCGCCGAGACCCAGTACTTC. Protein product: CASSTGLAGGPAETQYF.

This clonotype was counted at least ten times. The chain employs TRBV27 and TRBJ1-2; tentatively, D is TRBD1 (5 bases). Trimming took 3 bases from V and 0 from J, leaving 8 bases between them. CDR1 MNHEY and CDR2 SMNVEV come from the germline V gene (reference sequence). The CDR3 sequence is 14 residues long. The CDR3 reads CASSFGGTNYGYTF. The CDR3 nucleotides are TGTGCCAGCAGTTTCGGGGGAACTAACTATGGCTACACCTTC.

This clonotype was picked up many times. This sequence joins TRBV7-2 and TRBJ2-5, with 11 bases lining up with TRBD2. V lost 0 bases, J lost 5 bases, and 8 bases stayed unmatched. CDR1 and CDR2 from the germline V gene are SGHTA and FQGNSA. The CDR3 covers 17 residues. Written as DNA, the CDR3 is TGTGCCAGCAGCTTAGCGACGGTAGCGGGGGGGTTGGAGACCCAGTACTTC. Translated: CASSLATVAGGLETQYF.

This clonotype has at least ten counts. The V call is TRBV2, the J call TRBJ1-5; the match to TRBD1 covers 7 bases. The trim removed 4 bases at V and 2 bases at J, leaving 11 bases unmatched. CDR3 length equals 17 residues. Germline V gives CDR1 SNHLY, CDR2 FYNNEI. This CDR3 reads CASSGTGSRGGNQPQHF. CDR3 DNA sequence: TGTGCCAGCAGTGGGACAGGCTCCCGGGGGGGCAATCAGCCCCAGCATTTT.

The chain uses TRBV20-1 and TRBJ2-2, with D hard to call. Trimming pared 3 bases from V and 6 bases from J, leaving 14 bases between. The CDR3 loop spans 14 amino acids. In germline, CDR1 is DFQATT, CDR2 SNEGSKA (reference sequence). CDR3 DNA sequence: TGCAGTGCTAGGGTCGAAGTGCAGGCCGGGGAGCTGTTTTTT. Translation gives CSARVEVQAGELFF.

This clonotype has a count of ten or more. The chain is built from TRBV7-2 and TRBJ2-5; TRBD1 agrees at 7 bases. This CDR3 has 14 residues. Germline V lookup: CDR1 SGHTA, CDR2 FQGNSA. J lost 2 bases, V lost 3 bases, and 3 bases had no gene match. CDR3 sequence reads: CASSFRTGQETQYF. The CDR3 DNA sequence: TGTGCCAGCAGCTTCCGGACAGGTCAAGAGACCCAGTACTTC.

This clonotype was counted a few times. The chain links TRBV24-1 to TRBJ2-5, with TRBD2 as a possible D gene (6 bases). Trimming took 3 bases from V and 3 from J, leaving 13 bases between them. Germline V gene lookup returns CDR1 KGHDR and CDR2 SFDVKD. There are 15 residues in the CDR3. The CDR3 spells CATSDRQGGKETQYF. The CDR3 region has the DNA TGTGCCACCAGTGATCGGCAGGGAGGAAAAGAGACCCAGTACTTC.

This clonotype was seen a few times. This chain connects TRBV6-6 to TRBJ2-7; 11 bases fit TRBD1. Trimming cost V 6 bases and J 6 bases; bases outside gene matches: 7. CDR3 length: 14 residues. Germline lookup yields CDR1 MNHNY and CDR2 SVGAGI (reference sequence). DNA for the CDR3: TGTGCCAGCAGCCCTGGACAGGGGGCGTCCGAGCAGTACTTC. Encoded protein: CASSPGQGASEQYF.

This clonotype was recorded a few times. V is TRBV6-5 and J is TRBJ2-6; 7 bases map to TRBD1. CDR1 MNHEY and CDR2 SVGAGI come from the germline V gene. The CDR3 is 19 amino acids. V lost 5 bases to trimming and J lost 3 bases; unmatched junction nucleotides: 16. This CDR3 is CASSLRQGKVPFGANVLTF. As DNA, the CDR3 is TGTGCCAGCAGTCTCCGACAGGGTAAAGTCCCCTTTGGGGCCAACGTCCTGACTTTC.

As DNA, the CDR3 is TGTGCCAGCAGTGAATACGGCACAGGGACCCGCATTAACACTGAAGCTTTCTTT. It is translated as CASSEYGTGTRINTEAFF. The chain carries TRBV25-1 and TRBJ1-1; perhaps TRBD1 as D (6 bases). Germline loops: CDR1 MGHDK, CDR2 SYGVNS. The CDR3 is 18 residues long. Trimming removed 0 bases at V and 2 bases at J, with 19 bases between.

A few counts support this clonotype. The genes are TRBV19 and TRBJ2-7; a weak D match, TRBD1 (5 bases). V dropped 1 base and J dropped 7 bases, with 17 bases sitting between them. This CDR3 is built from 15 residues. Germline CDR1 and CDR2: LNHDA and SQIVND (reference sequence). Written as DNA, the CDR3 is TGTGCCAGTAGTATAGCCGACAGCCCTGCGGTGGAGCAGTACTTC. Encoded protein: CASSIADSPAVEQYF.

This clonotype was counted ten times or more. V and J are TRBV12-3 or TRBV12-4 and TRBJ2-1; a possible D gene is TRBD2 (5 bases). V gave up 3 bases and J gave up 12 bases, with 12 bases separating them. The CDR3 has 12 amino acids. CDR3 nucleotides: TGTGCCAGCAGTTTGGTGGGGAGCAGGCAGTTCTTC. This codes for CASSLVGSRQFF.